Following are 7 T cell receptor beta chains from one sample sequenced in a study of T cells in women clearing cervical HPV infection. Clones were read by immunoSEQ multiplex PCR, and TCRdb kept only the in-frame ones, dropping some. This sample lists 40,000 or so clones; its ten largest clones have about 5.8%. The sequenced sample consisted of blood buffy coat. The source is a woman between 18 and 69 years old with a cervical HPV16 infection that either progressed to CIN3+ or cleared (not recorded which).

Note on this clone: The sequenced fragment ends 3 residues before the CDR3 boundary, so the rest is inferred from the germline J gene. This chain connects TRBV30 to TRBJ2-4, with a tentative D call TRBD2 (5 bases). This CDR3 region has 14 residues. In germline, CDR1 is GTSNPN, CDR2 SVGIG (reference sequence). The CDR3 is CAWSEDHAGYGQYF. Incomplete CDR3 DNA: TGTGCCTGGAGTGAAGACCACGCGGGCTATGGT.

The covered CDR3 bases are TGTGCCAGCTCACCAGTCGACAGGGCAAAAGGT. Translating gives CASSPVDRAKG. The full CDR3 sequence reads CASSPVDRAKGQYF. The rearrangement uses TRBV18 and TRBJ2-4; the match to TRBD1 covers 7 bases. The CDR3 end falls 3 residues outside the read, so it is completed with the germline J gene. This CDR3 region has 14 residues. Per germline, CDR1 KGHSH and CDR2 LQKENI.

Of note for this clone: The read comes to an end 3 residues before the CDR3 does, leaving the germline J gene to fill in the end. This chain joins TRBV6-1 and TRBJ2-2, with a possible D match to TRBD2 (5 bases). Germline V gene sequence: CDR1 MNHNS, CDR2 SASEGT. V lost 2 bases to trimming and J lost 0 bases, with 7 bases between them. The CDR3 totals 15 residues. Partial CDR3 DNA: TGTGCCAGCAGTGAACCGGGGACGAACACCGGGGAG. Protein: CASSEPGTNTGE. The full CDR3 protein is CASSEPGTNTGELFF.

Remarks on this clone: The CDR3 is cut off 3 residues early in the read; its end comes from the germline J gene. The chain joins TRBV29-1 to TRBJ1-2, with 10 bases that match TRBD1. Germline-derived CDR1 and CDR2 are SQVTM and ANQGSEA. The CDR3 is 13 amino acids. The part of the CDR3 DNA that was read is TGCAGCGTTGGGGGACAGGGGTCCGGAGGC. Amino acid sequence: CSVGGQGSGG. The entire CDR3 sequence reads CSVGGQGSGGYTF.

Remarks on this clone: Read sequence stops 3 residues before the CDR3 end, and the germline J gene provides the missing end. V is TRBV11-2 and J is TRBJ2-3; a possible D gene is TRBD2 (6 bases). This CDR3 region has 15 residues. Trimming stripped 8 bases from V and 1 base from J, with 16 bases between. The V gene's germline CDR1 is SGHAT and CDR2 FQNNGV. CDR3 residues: CASVQLTGGTDTQYF. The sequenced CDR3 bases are TGTGCCAGCGTTCAGTTAACGGGGGGCACAGATACG.

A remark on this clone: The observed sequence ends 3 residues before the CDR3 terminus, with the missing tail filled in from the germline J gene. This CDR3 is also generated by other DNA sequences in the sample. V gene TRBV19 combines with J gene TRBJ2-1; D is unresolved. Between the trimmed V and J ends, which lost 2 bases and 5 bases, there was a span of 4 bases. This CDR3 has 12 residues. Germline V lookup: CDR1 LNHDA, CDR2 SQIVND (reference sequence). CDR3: CASSIPNNEQFF. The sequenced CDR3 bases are TGTGCCAGTAGTATACCCAACAATGAG.

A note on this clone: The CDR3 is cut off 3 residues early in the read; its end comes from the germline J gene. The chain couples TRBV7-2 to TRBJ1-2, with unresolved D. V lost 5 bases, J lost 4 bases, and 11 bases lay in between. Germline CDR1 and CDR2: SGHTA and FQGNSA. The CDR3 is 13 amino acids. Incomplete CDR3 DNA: TGTGCCAGCAGCGAGTTTAGTAGCTATGGC. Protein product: CASSEFSSYG. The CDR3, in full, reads CASSEFSSYGYTF.